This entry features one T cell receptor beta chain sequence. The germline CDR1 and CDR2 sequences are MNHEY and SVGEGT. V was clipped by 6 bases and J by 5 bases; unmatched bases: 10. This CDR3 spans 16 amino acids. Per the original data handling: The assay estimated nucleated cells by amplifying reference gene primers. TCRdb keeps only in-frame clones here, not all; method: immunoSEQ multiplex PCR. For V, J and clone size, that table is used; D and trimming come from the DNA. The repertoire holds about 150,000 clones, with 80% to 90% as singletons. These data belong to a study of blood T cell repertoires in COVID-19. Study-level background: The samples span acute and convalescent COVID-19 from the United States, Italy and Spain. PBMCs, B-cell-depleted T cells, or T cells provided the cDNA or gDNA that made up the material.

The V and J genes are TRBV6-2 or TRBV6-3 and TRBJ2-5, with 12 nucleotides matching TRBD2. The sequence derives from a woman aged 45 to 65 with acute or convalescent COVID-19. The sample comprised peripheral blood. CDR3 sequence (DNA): TGTGCCAGCAGCCTCACTAGCGGGAGGATAAGGGAGACCCAGTACTTC. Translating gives CASSLTSGRIRETQYF.